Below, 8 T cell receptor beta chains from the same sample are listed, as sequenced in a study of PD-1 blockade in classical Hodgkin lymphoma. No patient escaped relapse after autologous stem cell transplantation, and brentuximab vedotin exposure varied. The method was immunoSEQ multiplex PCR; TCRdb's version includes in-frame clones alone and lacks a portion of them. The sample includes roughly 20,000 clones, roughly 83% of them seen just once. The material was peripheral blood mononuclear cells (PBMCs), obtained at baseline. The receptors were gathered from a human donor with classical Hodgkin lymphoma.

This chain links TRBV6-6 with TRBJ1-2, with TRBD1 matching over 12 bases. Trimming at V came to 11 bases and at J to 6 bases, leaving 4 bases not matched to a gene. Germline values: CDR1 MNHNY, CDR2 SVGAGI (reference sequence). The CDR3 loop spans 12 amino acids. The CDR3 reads CASGTGGDGYTF. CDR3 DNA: TGTGCCTCTGGGACAGGGGGCGATGGCTACACCTTC.

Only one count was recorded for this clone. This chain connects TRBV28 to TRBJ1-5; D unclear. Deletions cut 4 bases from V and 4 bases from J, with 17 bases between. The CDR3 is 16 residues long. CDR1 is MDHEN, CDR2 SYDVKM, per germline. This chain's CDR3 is CASSSIIWVGNQPQHF. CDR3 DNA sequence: TGTGCCAGCAGTTCTATTATCTGGGTAGGAAATCAGCCCCAGCATTTT.

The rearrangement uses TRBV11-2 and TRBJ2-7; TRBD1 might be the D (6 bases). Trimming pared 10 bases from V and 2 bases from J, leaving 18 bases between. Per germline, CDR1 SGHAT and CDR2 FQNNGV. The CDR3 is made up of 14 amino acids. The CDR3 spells CATSDRRRAYEQYF. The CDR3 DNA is TGTGCCACCAGTGACAGGCGACGAGCCTACGAGCAGTACTTC. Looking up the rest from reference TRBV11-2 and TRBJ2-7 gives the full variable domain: EAGVAQSPRYKIIEKRQSVAFWCNPISGHATLYWYQQILGQGPKLLIQFQNNGVVDDSQLPKDRFSAERLKGVDSTLKIQPAKLEDSAVYLCATSDRRRAYEQYFGPGTRLTVT.

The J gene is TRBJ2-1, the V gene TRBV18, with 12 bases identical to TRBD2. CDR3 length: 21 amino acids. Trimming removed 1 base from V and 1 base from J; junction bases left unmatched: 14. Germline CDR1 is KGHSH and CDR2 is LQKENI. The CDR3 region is CASSPRARTSGEGTSYNEQFF. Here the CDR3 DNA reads TGTGCCAGCTCACCACGGGCCCGGACTAGCGGGGAGGGGACGTCCTACAATGAGCAGTTCTTC. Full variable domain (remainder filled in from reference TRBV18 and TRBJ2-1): NAGVMQNPRHLVRRRGQEARLRCSPMKGHSHVYWYRQLPEEGLKFMVYLQKENIIDESGMPKERFSAEFPKEGPSILRIQQVVRGDSAAYFCASSPRARTSGEGTSYNEQFFGPGTRLTVL.

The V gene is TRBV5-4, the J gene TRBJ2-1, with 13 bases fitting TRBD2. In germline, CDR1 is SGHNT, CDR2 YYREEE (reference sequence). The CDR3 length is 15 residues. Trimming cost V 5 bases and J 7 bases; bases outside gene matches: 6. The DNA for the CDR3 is TGTGCCAGCAGAAGACTAGCGGGGGGTCCAAATGAGCAGTTCTTC. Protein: CASRRLAGGPNEQFF.

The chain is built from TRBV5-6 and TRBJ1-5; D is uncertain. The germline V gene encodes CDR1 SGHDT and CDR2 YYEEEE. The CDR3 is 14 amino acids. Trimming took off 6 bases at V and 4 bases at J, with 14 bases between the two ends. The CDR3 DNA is TGTGCCAGCACCTCCGGCGCCACTAATCAGCCCCAGCATTTT. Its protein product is CASTSGATNQPQHF.

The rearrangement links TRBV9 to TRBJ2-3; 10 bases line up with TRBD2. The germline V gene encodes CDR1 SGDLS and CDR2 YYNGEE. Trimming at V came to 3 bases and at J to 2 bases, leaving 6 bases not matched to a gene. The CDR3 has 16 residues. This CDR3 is CASSAGTSGVTDTQYF. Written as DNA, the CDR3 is TGTGCCAGCAGCGCTGGAACTAGCGGGGTCACAGATACGCAGTATTTT.

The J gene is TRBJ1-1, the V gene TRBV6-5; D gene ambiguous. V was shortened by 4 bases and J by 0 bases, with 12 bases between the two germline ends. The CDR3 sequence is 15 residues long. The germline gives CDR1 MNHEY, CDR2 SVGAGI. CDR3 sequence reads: CASSSRLRMNTEAFF. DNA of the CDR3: TGTGCCAGCAGTTCCCGGTTGCGGATGAACACTGAAGCTTTCTTT.